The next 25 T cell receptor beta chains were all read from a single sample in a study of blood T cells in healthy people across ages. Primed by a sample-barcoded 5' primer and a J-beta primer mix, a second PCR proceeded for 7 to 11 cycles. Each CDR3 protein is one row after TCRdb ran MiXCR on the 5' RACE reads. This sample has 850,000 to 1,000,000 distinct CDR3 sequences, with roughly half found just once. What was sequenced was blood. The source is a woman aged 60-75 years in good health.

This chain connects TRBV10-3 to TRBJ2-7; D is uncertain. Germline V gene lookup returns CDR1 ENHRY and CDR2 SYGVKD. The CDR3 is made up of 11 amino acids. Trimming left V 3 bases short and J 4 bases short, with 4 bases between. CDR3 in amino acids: CAISEGYEQYV. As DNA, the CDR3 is TGTGCCATCAGTGAAGGTTACGAGCAGTACGTC.

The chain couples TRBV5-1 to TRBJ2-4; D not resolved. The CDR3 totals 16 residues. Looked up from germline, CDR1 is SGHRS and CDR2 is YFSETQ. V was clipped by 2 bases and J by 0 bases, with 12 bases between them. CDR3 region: CASSFGEQIAKNIQYF. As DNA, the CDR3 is TGCGCCAGCAGCTTCGGTGAGCAGATAGCCAAAAACATTCAGTACTTC.

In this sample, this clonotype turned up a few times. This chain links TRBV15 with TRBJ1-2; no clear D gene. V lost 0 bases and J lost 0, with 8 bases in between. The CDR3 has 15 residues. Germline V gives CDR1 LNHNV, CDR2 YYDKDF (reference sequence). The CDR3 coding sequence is TGTGCCACCAGCAGAGACCCCGGCCCTAACTATGGCTACACCTTC. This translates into CATSRDPGPNYGYTF.

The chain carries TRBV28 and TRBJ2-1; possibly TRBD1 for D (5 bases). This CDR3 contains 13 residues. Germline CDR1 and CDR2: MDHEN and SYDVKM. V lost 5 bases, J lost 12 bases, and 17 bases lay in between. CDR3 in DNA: TGTGCCAGCAGTGACCGACACGGCCAGGGGCAGTTCTTC. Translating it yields CASSDRHGQGQFF. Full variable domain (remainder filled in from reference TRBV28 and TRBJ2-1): DVKVTQSSRYLVKRTGEKVFLECVQDMDHENMFWYRQDPGLGLRLIYFSYDVKMKEKGDIPEGYSVSREKKERFSLILESASTNQTSMYLCASSDRHGQGQFFGPGTRLTVL.

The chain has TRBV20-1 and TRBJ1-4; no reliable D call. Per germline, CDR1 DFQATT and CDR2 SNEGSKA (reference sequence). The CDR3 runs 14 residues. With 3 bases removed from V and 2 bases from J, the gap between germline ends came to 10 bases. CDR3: CSASYPGTNEKLFF. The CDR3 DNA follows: TGCAGTGCTAGCTACCCCGGGACTAATGAAAAACTGTTTTTT.

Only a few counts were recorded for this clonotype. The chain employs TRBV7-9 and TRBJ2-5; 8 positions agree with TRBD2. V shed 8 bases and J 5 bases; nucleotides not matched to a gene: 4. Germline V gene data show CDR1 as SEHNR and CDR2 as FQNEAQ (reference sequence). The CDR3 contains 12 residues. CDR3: CASGERGETQYF. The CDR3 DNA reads TGTGCCAGCGGGGAGCGGGGGGAGACCCAGTACTTC.

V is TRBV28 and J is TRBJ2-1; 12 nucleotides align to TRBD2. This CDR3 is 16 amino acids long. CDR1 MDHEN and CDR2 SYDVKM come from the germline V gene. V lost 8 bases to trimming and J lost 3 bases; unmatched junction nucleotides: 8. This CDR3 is CASQLAGGPGYNEQFF. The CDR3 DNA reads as TGTGCCAGCCAGCTAGCGGGAGGGCCAGGCTACAATGAGCAGTTCTTC.

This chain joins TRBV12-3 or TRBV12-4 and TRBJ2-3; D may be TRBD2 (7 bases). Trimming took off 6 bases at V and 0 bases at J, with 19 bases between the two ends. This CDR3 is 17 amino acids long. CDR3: CASSPGEGGASTDTQYF. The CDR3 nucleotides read TGTGCCAGCAGCCCAGGGGAGGGGGGGGCAAGCACAGATACGCAGTATTTT.

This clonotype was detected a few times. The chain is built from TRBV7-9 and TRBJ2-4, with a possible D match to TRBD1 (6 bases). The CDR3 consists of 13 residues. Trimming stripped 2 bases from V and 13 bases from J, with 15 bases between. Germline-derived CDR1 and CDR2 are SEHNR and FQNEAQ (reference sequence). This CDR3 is CASSLTGDNEQYF. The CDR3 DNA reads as TGTGCCAGCAGCTTAACTGGGGACAATGAGCAGTACTTC.

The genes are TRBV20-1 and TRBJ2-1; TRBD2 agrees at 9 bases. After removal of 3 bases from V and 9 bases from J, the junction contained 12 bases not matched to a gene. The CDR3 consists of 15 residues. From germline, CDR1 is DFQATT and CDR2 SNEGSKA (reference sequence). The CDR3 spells CSASRTSGPVGEQFF. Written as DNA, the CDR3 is TGCAGTGCTAGCAGAACTAGCGGGCCAGTGGGTGAGCAGTTCTTC.

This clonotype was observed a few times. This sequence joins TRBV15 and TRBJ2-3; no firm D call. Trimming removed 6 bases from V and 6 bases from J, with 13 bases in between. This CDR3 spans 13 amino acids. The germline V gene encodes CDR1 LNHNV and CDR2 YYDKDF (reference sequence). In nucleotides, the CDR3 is TGTGCCACCAGGGGCCGCCCAGCCGATACGCAGTATTTT. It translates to CATRGRPADTQYF.

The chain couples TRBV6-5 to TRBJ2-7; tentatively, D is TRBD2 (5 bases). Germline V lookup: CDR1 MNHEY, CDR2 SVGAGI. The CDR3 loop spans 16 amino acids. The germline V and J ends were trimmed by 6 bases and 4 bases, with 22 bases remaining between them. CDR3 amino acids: CASRYRAQPPGYEQYF. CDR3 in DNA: TGTGCCAGCAGGTACAGAGCTCAACCCCCGGGGTACGAGCAGTACTTC.

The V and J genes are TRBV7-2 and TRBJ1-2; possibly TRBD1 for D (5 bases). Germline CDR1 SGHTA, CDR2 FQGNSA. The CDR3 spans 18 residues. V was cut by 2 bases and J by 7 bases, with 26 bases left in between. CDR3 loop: CASSLLSRGPEPRGGYTF. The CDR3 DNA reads TGTGCCAGCAGCTTACTCTCTCGAGGACCAGAGCCTAGGGGTGGCTACACCTTC.

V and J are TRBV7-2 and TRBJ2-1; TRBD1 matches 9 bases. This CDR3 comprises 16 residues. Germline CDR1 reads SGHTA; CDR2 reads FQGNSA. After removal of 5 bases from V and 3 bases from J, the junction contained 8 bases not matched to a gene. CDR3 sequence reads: CASSPQGAGVYNEQFF. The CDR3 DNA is TGTGCCAGCAGCCCACAGGGGGCGGGGGTCTACAATGAGCAGTTCTTC.

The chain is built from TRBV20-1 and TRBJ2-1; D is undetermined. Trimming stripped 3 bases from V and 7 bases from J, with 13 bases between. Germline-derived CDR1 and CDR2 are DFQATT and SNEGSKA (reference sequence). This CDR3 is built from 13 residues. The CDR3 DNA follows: TGCAGTGCTAGTACAGATAGACAAAATGAGCAGTTCTTC. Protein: CSASTDRQNEQFF.

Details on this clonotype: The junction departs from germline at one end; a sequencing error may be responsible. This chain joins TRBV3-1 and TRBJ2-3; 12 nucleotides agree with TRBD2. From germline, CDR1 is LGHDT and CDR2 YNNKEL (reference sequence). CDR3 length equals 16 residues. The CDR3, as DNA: TGTGTCAGCAGCCAAGGACTAGCGGGAAGGCCAGATACGCAGTATTTT. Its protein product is CVSSQGLAGRPDTQYF.

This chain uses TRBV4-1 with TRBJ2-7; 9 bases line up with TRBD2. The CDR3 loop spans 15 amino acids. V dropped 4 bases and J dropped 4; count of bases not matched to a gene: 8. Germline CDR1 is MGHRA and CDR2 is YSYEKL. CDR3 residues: CASSLISGGLYEQYF. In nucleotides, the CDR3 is TGCGCCAGCAGCCTGATTAGCGGGGGACTTTACGAGCAGTACTTC.

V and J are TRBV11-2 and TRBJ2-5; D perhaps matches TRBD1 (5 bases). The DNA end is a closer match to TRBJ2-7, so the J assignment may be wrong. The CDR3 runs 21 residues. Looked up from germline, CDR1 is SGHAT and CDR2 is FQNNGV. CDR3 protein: CASSSPLFRTRDSPGRFEQYF. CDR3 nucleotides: TGTGCCAGCAGCTCCCCGTTGTTCAGGACAAGAGATAGCCCGGGTAGGTTCGAGCAGTACTTC.

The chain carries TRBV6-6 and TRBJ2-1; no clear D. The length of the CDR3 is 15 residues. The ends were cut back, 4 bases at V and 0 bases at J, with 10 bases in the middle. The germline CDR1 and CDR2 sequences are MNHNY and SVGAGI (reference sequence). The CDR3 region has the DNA TGTGCCAGCAGTTCGTTCCGGAGCTCCTACAATGAGCAGTTCTTC. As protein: CASSSFRSSYNEQFF.

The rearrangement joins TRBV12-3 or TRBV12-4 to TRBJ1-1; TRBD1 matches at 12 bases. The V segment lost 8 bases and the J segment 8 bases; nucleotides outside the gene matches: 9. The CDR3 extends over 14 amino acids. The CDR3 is CASGSGTGGPEAFF. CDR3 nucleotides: TGTGCCAGCGGTTCTGGGACAGGGGGCCCCGAAGCTTTCTTT.

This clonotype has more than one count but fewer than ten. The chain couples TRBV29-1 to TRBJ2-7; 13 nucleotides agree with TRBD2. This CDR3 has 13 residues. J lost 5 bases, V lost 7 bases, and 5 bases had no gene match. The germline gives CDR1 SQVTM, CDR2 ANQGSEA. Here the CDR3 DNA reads TGCAGCGCGCAAGGACTAGCGGGGGACGAGCAGTACTTC. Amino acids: CSAQGLAGDEQYF.

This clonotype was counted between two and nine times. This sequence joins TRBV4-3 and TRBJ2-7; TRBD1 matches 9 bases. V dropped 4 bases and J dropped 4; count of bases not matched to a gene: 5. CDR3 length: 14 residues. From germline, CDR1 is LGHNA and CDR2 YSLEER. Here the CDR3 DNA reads TGCGCCAGCAGCCCGGGACAGGGAAAGTACGAGCAGTACTTC. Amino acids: CASSPGQGKYEQYF.

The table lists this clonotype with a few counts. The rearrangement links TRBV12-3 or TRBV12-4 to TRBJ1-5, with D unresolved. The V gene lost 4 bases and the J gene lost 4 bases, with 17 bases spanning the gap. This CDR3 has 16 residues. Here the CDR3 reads CASSYGSGLGNQPQHF. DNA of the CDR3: TGTGCCAGCAGTTATGGATCCGGTTTGGGTAATCAGCCCCAGCATTTT.

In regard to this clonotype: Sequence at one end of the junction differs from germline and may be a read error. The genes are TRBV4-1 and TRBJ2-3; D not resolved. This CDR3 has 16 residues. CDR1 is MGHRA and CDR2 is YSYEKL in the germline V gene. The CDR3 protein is CVSSQVIVMSTDTQYF. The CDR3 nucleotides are TGCGTCAGCAGCCAAGTAATAGTTATGTCTACAGATACGCAGTATTTT.

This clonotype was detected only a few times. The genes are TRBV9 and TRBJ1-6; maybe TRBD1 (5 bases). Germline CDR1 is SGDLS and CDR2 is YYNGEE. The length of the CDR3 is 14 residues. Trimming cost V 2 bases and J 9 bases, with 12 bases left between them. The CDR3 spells CASSVGGGRSPLHF. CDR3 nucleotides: TGTGCCAGCAGCGTTGGGGGAGGACGTTCACCCCTCCACTTT.